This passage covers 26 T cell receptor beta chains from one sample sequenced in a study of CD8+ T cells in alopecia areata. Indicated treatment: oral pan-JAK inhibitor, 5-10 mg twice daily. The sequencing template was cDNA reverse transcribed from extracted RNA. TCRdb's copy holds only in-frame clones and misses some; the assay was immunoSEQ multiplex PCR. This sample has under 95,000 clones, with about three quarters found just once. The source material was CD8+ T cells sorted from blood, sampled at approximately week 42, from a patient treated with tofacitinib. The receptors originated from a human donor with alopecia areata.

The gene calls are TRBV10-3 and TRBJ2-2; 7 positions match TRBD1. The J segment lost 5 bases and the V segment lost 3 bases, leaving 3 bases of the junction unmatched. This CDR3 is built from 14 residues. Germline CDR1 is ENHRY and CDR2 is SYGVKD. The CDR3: CAISDPGGTGELFF. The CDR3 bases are TGTGCCATCAGTGATCCAGGGGGTACCGGGGAGCTGTTTTTT.

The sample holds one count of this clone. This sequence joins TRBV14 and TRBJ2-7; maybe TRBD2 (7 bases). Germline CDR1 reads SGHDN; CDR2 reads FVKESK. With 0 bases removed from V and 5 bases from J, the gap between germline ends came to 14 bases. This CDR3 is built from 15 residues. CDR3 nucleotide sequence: TGTGCCAGCAGCCAAGATCCCGGGGGGCAGGACGAGCAGTACTTC. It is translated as CASSQDPGGQDEQYF.

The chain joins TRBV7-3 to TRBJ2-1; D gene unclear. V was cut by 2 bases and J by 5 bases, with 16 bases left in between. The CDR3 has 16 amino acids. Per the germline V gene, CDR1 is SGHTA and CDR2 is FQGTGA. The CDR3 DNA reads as TGTGCCAGCAGCTTATTAGCCCTTCCCCCCCACAATGAGCAGTTCTTC. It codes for CASSLLALPPHNEQFF. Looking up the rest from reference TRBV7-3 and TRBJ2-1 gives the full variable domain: GAGVSQTPSNKVTEKGKYVELRCDPISGHTALYWYRQSLGQGPEFLIYFQGTGAADDSGLPNDRFFAVRPEGSVSTLKIQRTERGDSAVYLCASSLLALPPHNEQFFGPGTRLTVL.

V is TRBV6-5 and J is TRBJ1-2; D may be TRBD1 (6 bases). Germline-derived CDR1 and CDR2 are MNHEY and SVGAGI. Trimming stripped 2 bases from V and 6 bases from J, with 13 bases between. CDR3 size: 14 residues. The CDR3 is CASSYRWGADGYTF. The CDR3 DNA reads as TGTGCCAGCAGTTACCGCTGGGGGGCTGATGGCTACACCTTC.

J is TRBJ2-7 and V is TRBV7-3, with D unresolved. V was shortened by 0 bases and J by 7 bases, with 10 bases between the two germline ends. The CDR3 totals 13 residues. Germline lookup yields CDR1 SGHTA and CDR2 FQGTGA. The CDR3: CASSLTGSGEQYF. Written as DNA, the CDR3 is TGTGCCAGCAGCTTAACAGGGTCCGGGGAGCAGTACTTC.

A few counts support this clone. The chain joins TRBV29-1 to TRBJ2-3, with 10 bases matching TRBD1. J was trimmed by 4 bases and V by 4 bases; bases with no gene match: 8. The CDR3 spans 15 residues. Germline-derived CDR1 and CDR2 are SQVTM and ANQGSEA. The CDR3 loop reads CSVVVPGQGPDTQYF. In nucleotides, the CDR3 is TGCAGCGTTGTCGTCCCGGGACAGGGGCCAGATACGCAGTATTTT.

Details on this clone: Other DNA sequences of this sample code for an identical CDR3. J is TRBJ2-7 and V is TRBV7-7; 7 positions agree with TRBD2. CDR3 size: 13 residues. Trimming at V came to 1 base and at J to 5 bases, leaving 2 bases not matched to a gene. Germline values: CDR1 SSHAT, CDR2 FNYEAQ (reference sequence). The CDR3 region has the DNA TGTGCCAGCAGCTTAGGGGCGGGGGACGAGCAGTACTTC. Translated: CASSLGAGDEQYF. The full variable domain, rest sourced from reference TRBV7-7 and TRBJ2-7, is GAGVSQSPRYKVTKRGQDVTLRCDPISSHATLYWYQQALGQGPEFLTYFNYEAQPDKSGLPSDRFSAERPEGSISTLTIQRTEQRDSAMYRCASSLGAGDEQYFGPGTRLTVT.

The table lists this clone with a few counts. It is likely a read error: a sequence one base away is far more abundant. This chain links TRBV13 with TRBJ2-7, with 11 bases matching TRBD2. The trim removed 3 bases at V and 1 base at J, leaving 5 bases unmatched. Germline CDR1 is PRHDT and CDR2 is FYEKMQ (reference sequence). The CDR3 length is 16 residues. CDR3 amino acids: CASSLGGTSGSYEQYF. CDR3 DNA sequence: TGTGCCAGCAGCTTGGGGGGGACTAGCGGATCCTACGAGCAGTACTTC.

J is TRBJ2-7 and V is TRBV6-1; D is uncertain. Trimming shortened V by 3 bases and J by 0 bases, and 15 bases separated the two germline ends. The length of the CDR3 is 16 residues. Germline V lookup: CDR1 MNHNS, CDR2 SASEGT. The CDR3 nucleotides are TGTGCCAGCAGTGATGATATGGTGGCGAGCTCCTACGAGCAGTACTTC. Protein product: CASSDDMVASSYEQYF.

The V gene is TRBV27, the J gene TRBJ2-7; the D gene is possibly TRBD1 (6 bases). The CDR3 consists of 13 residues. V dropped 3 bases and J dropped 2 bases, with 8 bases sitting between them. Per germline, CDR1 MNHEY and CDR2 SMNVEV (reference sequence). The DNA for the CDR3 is TGTGCCAGCAGTTTGAGGGGGACCTACGAGCAGTACTTC. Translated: CASSLRGTYEQYF.

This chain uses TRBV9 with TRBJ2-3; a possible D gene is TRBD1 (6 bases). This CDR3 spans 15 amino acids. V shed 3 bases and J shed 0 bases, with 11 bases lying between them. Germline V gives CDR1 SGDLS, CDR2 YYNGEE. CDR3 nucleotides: TGTGCCAGCAGCGCCGGACAGAGTAGCACAGATACGCAGTATTTT. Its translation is CASSAGQSSTDTQYF.

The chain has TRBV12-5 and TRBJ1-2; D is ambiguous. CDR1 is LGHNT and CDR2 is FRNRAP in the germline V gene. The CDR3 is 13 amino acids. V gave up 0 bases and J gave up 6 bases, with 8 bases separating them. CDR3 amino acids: CASGLVAADGYTF. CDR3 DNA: TGTGCTAGTGGTTTGGTAGCCGCGGATGGCTACACCTTC.

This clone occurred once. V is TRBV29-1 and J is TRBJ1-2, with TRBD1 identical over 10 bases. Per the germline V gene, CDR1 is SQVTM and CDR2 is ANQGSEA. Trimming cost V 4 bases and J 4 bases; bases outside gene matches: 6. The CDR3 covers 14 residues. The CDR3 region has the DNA TGCAGCGTTGGTGGGACAGGGGACGCCTATGGCTACACCTTC. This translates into CSVGGTGDAYGYTF.

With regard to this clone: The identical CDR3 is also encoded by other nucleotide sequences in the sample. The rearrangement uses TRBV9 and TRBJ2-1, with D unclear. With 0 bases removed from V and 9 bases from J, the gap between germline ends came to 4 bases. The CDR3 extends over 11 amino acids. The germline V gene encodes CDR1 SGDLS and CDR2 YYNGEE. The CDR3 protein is CASSVGIEQFF. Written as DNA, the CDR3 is TGTGCCAGCAGCGTAGGTATTGAGCAGTTCTTC.

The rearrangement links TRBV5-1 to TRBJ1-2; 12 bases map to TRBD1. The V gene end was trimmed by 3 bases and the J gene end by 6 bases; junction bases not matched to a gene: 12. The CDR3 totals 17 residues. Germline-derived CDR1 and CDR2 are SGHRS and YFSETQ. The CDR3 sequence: CASSSGTGGLEIDGYTF. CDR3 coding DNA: TGCGCCAGCAGCTCCGGGACAGGGGGCCTCGAAATAGATGGCTACACCTTC.

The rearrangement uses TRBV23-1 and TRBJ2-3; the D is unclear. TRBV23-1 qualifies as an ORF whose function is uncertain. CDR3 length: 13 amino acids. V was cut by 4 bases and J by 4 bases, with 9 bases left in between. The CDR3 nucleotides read TGCGCCAGCAGTCGGGTACCGGCAGATACGCAGTATTTT. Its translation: CASSRVPADTQYF.

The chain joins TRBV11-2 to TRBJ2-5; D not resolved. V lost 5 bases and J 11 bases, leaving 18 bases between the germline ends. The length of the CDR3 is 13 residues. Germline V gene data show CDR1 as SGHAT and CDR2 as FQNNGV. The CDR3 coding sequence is TGTGCCAGCAGCAACCGCCCGATCCCGGAGCAGTACTTC. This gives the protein CASSNRPIPEQYF.

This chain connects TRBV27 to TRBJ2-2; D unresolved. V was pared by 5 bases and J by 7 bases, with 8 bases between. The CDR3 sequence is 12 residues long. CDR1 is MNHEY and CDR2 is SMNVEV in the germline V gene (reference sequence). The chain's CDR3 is CASSPFVGELFF. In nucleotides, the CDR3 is TGTGCCAGCAGTCCCTTTGTCGGGGAGCTGTTTTTT.

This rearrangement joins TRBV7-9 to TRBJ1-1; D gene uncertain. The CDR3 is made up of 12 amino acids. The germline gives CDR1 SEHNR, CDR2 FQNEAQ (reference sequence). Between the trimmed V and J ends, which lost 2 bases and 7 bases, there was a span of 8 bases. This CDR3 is CASSLMAYEAFF. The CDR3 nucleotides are TGTGCCAGCAGCTTAATGGCGTATGAAGCTTTCTTT. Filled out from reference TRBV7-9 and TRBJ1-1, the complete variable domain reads DTGVSQNPRHKITKRGQNVTFRCDPISEHNRLYWYRQTLGQGPEFLTYFQNEAQLEKSRLLSDRFSAERPKGSFSTLEIQRTEQGDSAMYLCASSLMAYEAFFGQGTRLTVV.

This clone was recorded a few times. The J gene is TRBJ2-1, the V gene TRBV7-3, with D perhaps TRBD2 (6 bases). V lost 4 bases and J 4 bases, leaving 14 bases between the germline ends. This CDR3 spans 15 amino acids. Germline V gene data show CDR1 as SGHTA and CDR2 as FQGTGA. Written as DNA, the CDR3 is TGTGCCAGCAGCTCCACTGGCGGGGCATACAATGAGCAGTTCTTC. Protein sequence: CASSSTGGAYNEQFF.

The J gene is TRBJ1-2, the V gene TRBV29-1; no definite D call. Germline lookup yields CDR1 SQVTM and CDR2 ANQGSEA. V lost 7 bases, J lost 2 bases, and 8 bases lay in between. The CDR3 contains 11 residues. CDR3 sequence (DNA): TGCAGCGCTTTAACAAACTATGGCTACACCTTC. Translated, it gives CSALTNYGYTF.

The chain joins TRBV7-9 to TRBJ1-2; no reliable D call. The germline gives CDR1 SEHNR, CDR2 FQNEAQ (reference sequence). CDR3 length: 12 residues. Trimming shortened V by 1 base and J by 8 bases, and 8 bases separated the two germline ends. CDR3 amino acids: CASSLGSGGYTF. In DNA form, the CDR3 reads TGTGCCAGCAGCTTAGGGAGTGGGGGCTACACCTTC.

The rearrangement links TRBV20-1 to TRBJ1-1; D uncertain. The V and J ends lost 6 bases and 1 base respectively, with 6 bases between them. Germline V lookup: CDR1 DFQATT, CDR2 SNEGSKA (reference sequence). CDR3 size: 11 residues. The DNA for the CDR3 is TGCAGTGCAACACCGAACACTGAAGCTTTCTTT. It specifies CSATPNTEAFF.

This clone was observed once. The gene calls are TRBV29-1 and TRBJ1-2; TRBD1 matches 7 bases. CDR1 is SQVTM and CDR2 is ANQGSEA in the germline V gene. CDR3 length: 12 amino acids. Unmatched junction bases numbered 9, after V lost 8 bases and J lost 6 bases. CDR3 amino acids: CSIQDRNDGYTF. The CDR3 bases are TGCAGCATACAGGACAGGAACGATGGCTACACCTTC. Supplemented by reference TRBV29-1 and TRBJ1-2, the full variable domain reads SAVISQKPSRDICQRGTSLTIQCQVDSQVTMMFWYRQQPGQSLTLIATANQGSEATYESGFVIDKFPISRPNLTFSTLTVSNMSPEDSSIYLCSIQDRNDGYTFGSGTRLTVV.

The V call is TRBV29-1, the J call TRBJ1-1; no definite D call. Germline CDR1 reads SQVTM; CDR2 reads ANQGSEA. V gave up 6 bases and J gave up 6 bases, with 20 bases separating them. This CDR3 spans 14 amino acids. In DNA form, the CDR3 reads TGCAGCGTGCCCCCCTCTCCTTACAGTGCTGAAGCTTTCTTT. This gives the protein CSVPPSPYSAEAFF.

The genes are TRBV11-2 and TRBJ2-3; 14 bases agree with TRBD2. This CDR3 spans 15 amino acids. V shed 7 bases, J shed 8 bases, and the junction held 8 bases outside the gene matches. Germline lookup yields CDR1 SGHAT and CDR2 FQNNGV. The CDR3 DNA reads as TGTGCCAGCACCCCGACTAGCGGGGGGGCTGGTACGCAGTATTTT. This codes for CASTPTSGGAGTQYF.